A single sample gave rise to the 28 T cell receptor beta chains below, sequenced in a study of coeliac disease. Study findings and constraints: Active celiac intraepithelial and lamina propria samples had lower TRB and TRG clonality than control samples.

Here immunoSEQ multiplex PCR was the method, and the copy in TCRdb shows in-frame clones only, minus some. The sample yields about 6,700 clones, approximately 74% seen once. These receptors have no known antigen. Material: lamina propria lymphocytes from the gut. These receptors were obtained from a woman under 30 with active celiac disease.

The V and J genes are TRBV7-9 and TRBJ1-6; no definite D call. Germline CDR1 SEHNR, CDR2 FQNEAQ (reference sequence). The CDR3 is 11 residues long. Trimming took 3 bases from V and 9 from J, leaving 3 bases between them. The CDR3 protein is CASSFGSPLHF. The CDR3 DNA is TGTGCCAGCAGCTTCGGTTCACCCCTCCACTTT. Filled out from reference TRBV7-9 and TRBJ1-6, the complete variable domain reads DTGVSQNPRHKITKRGQNVTFRCDPISEHNRLYWYRQTLGQGPEFLTYFQNEAQLEKSRLLSDRFSAERPKGSFSTLEIQRTEQGDSAMYLCASSFGSPLHFGNGTRLTVT.

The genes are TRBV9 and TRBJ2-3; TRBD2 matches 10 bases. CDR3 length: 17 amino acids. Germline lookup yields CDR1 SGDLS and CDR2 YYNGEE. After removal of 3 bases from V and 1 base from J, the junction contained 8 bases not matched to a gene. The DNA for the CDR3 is TGTGCCAGCAGCGCCCGCACTAGCGGGAAACGCACAGATACGCAGTATTTT. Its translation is CASSARTSGKRTDTQYF. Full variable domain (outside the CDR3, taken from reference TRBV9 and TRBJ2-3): DSGVTQTPKHLITATGQRVTLRCSPRSGDLSVYWYQQSLDQGLQFLIQYYNGEERAKGNILERFSAQQFPDLHSELNLSSLELGDSALYFCASSARTSGKRTDTQYFGPGTRLTVL.

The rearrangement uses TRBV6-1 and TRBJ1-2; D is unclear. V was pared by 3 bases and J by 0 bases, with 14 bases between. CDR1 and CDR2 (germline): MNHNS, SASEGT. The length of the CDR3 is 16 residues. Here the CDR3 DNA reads TGTGCCAGCAGTGATTCTGTACTTACAGCTAACTATGGCTACACCTTC. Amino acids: CASSDSVLTANYGYTF.

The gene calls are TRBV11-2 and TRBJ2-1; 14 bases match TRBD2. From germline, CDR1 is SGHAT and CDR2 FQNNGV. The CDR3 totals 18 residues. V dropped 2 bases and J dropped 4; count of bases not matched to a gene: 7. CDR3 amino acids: CASSLNGGLAGDYNEQFF. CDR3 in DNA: TGTGCCAGCAGCTTAAATGGGGGACTAGCGGGAGATTACAATGAGCAGTTCTTC. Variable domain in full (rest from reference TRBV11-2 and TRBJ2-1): EAGVAQSPRYKIIEKRQSVAFWCNPISGHATLYWYQQILGQGPKLLIQFQNNGVVDDSQLPKDRFSAERLKGVDSTLKIQPAKLEDSAVYLCASSLNGGLAGDYNEQFFGPGTRLTVL.

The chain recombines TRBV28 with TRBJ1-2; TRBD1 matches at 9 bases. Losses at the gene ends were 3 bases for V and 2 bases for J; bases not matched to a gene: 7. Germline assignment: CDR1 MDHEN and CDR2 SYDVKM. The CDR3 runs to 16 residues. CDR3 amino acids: CASSFSGTGINYGYTF. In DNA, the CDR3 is TGTGCCAGCAGTTTTTCAGGGACAGGGATCAACTATGGCTACACCTTC.

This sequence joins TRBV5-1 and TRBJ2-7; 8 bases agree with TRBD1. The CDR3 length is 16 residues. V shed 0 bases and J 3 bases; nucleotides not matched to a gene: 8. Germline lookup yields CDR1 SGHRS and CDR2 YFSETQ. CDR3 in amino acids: CASSLGGQGPIYEQYF. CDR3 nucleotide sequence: TGCGCCAGCAGCTTGGGCGGACAGGGTCCAATCTACGAGCAGTACTTC.

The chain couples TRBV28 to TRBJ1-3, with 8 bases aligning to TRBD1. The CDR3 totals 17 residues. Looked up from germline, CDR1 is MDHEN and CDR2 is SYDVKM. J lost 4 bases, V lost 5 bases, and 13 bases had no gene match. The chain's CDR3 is CASSLPGTGGSGNTIYF. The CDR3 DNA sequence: TGTGCCAGCAGTCTCCCCGGGACAGGAGGTTCGGGAAACACCATATATTTT.

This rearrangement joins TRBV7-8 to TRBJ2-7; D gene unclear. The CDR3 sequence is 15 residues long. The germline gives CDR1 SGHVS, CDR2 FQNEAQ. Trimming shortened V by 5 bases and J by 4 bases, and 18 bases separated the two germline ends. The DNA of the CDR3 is TGTGCCAGCAGCCTACGAGAGCCAGGATTATACGAGCAGTACTTC. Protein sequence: CASSLREPGLYEQYF. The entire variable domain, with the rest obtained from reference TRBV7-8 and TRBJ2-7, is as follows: GAGVSQSPRYKVAKRGQDVALRCDPISGHVSLFWYQQALGQGPEFLTYFQNEAQLDKSGLPSDRFFAERPEGSVSTLKIQRTQQEDSAVYLCASSLREPGLYEQYFGPGTRLTVT.

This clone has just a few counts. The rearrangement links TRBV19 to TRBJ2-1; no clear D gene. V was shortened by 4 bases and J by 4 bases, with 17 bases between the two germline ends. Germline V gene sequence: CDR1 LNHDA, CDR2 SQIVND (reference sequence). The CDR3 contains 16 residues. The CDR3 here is CASSKSLYDNYNEQFF. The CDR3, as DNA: TGTGCCAGTAGTAAGTCGCTTTACGACAATTACAATGAGCAGTTCTTC.

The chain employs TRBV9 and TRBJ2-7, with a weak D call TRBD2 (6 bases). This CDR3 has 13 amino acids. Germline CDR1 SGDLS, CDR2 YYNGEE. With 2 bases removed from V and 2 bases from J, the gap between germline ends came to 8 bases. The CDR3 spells CASSVGGPYEQYF. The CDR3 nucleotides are TGTGCCAGCAGCGTCGGGGGACCCTACGAGCAGTACTTC. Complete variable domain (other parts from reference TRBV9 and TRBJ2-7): DSGVTQTPKHLITATGQRVTLRCSPRSGDLSVYWYQQSLDQGLQFLIQYYNGEERAKGNILERFSAQQFPDLHSELNLSSLELGDSALYFCASSVGGPYEQYFGPGTRLTVT.

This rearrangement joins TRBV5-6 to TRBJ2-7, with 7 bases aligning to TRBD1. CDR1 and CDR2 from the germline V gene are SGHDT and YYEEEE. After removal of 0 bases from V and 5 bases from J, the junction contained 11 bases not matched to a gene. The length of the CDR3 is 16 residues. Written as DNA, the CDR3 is TGTGCCAGCAGCTTGGTTGGACAGGCTGCTACGGACGAGCAGTACTTC. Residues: CASSLVGQAATDEQYF.

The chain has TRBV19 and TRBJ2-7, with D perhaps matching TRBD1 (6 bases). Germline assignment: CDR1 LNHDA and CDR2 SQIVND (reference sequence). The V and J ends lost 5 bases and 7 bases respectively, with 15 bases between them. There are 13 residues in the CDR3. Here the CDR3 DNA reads TGTGCCAGTAGTCCGGGACACCCTGGGGAGCAGTACTTC. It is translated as CASSPGHPGEQYF. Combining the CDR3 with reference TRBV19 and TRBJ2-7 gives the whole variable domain DGGITQSPKYLFRKEGQNVTLSCEQNLNHDAMYWYRQDPGQGLRLIYYSQIVNDFQKGDIAEGYSVSREKKESFPLTVTSAQKNPTAFYLCASSPGHPGEQYFGPGTRLTVT.

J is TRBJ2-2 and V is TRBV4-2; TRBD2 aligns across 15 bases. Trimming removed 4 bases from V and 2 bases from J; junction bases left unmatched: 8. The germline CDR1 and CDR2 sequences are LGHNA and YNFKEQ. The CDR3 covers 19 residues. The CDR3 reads CASSLRTSGGAGNTGELFF. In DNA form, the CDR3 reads TGTGCCAGCAGCCTCCGGACTAGCGGGGGGGCGGGTAACACCGGGGAGCTGTTTTTT.

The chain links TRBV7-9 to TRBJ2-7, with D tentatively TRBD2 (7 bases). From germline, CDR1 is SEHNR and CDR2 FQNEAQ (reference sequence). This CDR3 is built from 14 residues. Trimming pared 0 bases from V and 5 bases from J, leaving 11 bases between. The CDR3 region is CASSLAGGPNEQYF. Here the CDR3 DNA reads TGTGCCAGCAGCTTAGCCGGGGGGCCGAACGAGCAGTACTTC.

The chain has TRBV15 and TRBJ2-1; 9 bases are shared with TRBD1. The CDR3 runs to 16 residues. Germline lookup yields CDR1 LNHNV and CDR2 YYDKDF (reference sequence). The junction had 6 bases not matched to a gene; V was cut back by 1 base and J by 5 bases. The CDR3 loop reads CATSRGTGQGNNEQFF. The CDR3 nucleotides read TGTGCCACCAGCAGAGGAACGGGACAGGGCAACAATGAGCAGTTCTTC.

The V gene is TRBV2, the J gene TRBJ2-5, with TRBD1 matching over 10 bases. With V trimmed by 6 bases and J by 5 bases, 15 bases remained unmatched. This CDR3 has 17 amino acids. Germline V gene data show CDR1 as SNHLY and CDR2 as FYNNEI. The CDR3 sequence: CASRSGTGAWFRETQYF. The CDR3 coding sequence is TGTGCCAGCAGGTCCGGGACAGGGGCCTGGTTTCGGGAGACCCAGTACTTC.

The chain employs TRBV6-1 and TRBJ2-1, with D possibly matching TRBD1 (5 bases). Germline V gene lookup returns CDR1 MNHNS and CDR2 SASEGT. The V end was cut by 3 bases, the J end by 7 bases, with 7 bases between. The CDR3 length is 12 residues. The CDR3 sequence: CASSDRVNEQFF. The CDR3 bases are TGTGCCAGCAGTGACAGGGTAAATGAGCAGTTCTTC.

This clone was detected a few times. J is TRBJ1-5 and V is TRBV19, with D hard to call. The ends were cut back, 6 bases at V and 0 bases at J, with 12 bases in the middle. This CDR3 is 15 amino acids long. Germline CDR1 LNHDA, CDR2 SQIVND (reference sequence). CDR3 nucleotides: TGTGCCAGTAGCACAATTAAATATAGCAATCAGCCCCAGCATTTT. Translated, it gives CASSTIKYSNQPQHF.

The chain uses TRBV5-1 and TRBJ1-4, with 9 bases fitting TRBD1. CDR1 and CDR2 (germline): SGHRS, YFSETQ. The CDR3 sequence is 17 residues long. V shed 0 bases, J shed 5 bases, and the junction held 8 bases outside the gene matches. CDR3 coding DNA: TGCGCCAGCAGCTTGGAGCTGAGGGGGACAGGGAATGAAAAACTGTTTTTT. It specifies CASSLELRGTGNEKLFF.

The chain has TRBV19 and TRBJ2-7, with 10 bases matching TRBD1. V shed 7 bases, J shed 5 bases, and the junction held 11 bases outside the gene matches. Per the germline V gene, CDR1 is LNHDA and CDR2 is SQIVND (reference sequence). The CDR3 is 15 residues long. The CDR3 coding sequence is TGTGCCAGTACCTCGCGGGGACAGGGGTGGCACGAGCAGTACTTC. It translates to CASTSRGQGWHEQYF.

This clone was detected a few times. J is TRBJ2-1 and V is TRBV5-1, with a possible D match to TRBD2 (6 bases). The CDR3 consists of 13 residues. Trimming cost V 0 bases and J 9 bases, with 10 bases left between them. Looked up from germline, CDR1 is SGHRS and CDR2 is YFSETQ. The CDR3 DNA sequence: TGCGCCAGCAGCTTGGCCGGGACTCGTGAGCAGTTCTTC. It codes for CASSLAGTREQFF.

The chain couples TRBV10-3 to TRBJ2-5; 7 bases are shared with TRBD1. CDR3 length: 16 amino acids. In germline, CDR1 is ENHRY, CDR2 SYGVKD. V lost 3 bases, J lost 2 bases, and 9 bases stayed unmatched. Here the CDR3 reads CAISDTTGQRQETQYF. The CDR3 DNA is TGTGCCATCAGTGATACAACGGGACAGAGGCAAGAGACCCAGTACTTC.

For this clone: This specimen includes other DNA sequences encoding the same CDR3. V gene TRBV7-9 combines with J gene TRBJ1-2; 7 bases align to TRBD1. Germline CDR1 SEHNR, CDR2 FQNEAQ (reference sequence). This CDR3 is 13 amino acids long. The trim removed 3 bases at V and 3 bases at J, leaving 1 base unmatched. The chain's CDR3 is CASSFGQDYGYTF. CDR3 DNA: TGTGCCAGCAGCTTTGGACAGGACTATGGCTACACCTTC. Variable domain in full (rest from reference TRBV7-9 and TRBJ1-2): DTGVSQNPRHKITKRGQNVTFRCDPISEHNRLYWYRQTLGQGPEFLTYFQNEAQLEKSRLLSDRFSAERPKGSFSTLEIQRTEQGDSAMYLCASSFGQDYGYTFGSGTRLTVV.

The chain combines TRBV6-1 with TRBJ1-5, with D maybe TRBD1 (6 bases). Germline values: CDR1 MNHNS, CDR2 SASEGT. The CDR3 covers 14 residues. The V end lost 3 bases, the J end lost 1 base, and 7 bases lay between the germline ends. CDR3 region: CASSEQGSNQPQHF. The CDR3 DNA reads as TGTGCCAGCAGTGAGCAGGGGAGCAATCAGCCCCAGCATTTT.

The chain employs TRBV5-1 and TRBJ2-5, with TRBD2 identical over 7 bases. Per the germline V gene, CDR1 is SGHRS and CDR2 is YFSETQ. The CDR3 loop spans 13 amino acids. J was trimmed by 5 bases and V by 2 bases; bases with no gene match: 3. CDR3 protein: CASSFAAGETQYF. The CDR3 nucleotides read TGCGCCAGCAGCTTCGCAGCGGGGGAGACCCAGTACTTC.

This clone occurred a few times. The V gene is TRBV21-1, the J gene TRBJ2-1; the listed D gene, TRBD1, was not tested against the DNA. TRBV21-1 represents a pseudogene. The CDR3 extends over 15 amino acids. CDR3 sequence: CASSKGPQDYNEQFF. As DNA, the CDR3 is TGTGCCAGCAGCAAAGGCCCCCAGGACTACAATGAGCAGTTCTTC.

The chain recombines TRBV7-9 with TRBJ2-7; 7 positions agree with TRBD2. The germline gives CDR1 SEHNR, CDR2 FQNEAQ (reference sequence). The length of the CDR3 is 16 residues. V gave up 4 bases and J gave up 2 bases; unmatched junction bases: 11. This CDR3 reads CASSSLIGTNPYEQYF. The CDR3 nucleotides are TGTGCCAGCAGCTCCCTAATCGGGACTAATCCCTACGAGCAGTACTTC.

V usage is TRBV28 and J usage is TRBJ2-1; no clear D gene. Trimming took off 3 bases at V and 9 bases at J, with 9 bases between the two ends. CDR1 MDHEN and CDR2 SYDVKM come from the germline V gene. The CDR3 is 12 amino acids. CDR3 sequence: CASSFPPFEQFF. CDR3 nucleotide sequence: TGTGCCAGCAGTTTCCCCCCTTTTGAGCAGTTCTTC.